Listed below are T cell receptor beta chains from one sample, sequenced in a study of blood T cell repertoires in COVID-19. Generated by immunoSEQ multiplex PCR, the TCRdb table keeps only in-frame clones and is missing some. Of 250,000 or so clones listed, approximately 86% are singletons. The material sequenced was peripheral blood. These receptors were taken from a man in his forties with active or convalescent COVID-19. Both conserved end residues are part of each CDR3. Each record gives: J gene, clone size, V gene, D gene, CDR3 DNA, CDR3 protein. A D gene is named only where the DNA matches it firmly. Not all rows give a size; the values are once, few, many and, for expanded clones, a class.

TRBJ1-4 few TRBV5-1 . TGCGCCAGCAGCCAAACTAATGAAAAACTGTTTTTT CASSQTNEKLFF
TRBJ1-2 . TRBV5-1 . TGCGCCAGCAGCTTGGAGTGGGCTAAAGAGCATGGCTACACCTTC CASSLEWAKEHGYTF
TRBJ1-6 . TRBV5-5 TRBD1 TGTGCCAGCGAAGAATTGACAGGGTATAATTCACCCCTCCACTTT CASEELTGYNSPLHF
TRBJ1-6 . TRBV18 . TGTGCCAGCTCCTCCCAACCCGGGACTCTCAGCTCCTATAATTCACCCCTCCACTTT CASSSQPGTLSSYNSPLHF
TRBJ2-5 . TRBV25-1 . TGTGCCAGCAGTGAGCGACAGGATCAGTACTTC CASSERQDQYF
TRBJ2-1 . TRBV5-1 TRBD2 TGCGCCAGCAGCTTGATTAGCGGGGGAGACTATGAGCAGTTCTTC CASSLISGGDYEQFF
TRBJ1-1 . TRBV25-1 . TGTGCCAGCAGCCCAATTCCCCAGGGGCGCACTGAAGCTTTCTTT CASSPIPQGRTEAFF
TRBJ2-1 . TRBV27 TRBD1 TGTGCCAGCAGTTTGACCACAGGGGGCAATGAGCAGTTCTTC CASSLTTGGNEQFF
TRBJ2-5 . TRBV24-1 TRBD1 TGTGCCACCAGTGATCCCGGACAGGGTATTAGGGGAGAGACCCAGTACTTC CATSDPGQGIRGETQYF
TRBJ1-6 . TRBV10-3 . TGTGCCATCAGTGACAGGGTTGGCTTAAATTCACCCCTCCACTTT CAISDRVGLNSPLHF
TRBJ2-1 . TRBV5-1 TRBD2 TGCGCCAGCAGCTTCGTAGCGGGAGTCTACAATGAGCAGTTCTTC CASSFVAGVYNEQFF
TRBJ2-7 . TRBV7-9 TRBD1 TGTGCCAGCAGTCGTACAGGGGATCCGACCTACGAGCAGTACTTC CASSRTGDPTYEQYF
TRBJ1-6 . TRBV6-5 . TGTGCCACCGAACAGGGTGACTCCTATAATTCACCCCTCCACTTT CATEQGDSYNSPLHF
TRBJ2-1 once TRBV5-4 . TGTGCCAGCAGCTCGCCCCAAGCTTGGGGCCACAATGAGCAGTTCTTC CASSSPQAWGHNEQFF
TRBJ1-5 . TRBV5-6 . TGTGCCAGCAGCTACGCGCAGGGGATCGGTCAGCCCCAGCATTTT CASSYAQGIGQPQHF
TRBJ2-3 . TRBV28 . TGTGCCAGCAGTCAAGTAATAGGTAGTTACTACACAGATACGCAGTATTTT CASSQVIGSYYTDTQYF
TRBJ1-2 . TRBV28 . TGTGCCAGCAGTTTAAATGTCGGGGGGTCGAGCTATGGCTACACCTTC CASSLNVGGSSYGYTF
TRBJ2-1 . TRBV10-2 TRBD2 TGCGCCAGCAGTGAGTCGAGAGGGACTAGCGGGACTAATGAGCAGTTCTTC CASSESRGTSGTNEQFF
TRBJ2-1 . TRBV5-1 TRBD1 TGCGCCAGCAGACCGGGACAGGATTTCTACAATGAGCAGTTCTTC CASRPGQDFYNEQFF
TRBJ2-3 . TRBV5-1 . TGCGCCAGCAGCTCTGGAGGTGGAGGCACAGATACGCAGTATTTT CASSSGGGGTDTQYF
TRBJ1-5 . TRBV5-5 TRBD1 TGTGCCAGCAGCCCCGGACAGGGTCAGCCCCAGCATTTT CASSPGQGQPQHF
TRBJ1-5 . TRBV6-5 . TGTGCCAGCAGGAAGACAGGACGCAATCAGCCCCAGCATTTT CASRKTGRNQPQHF
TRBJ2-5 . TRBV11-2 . TGTGCCAGCAGCTTTTATAGCGGACAAGAGACCCAGTACTTC CASSFYSGQETQYF
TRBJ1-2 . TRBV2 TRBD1 TGTGCCAGCAGCCGGGACAGACTAGCTAACTATGGCTACACCTTC CASSRDRLANYGYTF
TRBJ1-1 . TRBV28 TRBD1 TGTGCCAGCAGCCCAGGGGGACAGGTCATGAACACTGAAGCTTTCTTT CASSPGGQVMNTEAFF
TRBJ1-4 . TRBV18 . TGTGCCAGCTCACTACAGGGAGTAGGAGAAAAACTGTTTTTT CASSLQGVGEKLFF
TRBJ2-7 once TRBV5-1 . TGCGCCAGCCGAGGCCTCTACGAGCAGTACTTC CASRGLYEQYF
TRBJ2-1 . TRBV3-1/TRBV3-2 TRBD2 TGTGCCAGCAGCCAGAACCCTCCAGCGGGAGGCGTGGGTGGGCAGTTCTTC CASSQNPPAGGVGGQFF
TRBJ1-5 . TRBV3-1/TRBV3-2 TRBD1 TGTGCCAGCGGGACAGGTTGGGATCAGCCCCAGCATTTT CASGTGWDQPQHF
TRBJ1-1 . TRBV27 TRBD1 TGTGCCAGCAGTCACAGGGGGCCGGCTGAAGCTTTCTTT CASSHRGPAEAFF
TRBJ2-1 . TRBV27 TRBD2 TGTGCCAGCAGGGTAACTAGCGGAGCGTACAATGAGCAGTTCTTC CASRVTSGAYNEQFF
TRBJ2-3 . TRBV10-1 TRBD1 TGCGCCAGCCAGCCCCGGACAGGGGGCATGGGCACAGATACGCAGTATTTT CASQPRTGGMGTDTQYF
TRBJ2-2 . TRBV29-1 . TGCAGCGTGAGGGAGTCGGGGACCGGGGAGCTGTTTTTT CSVRESGTGELFF
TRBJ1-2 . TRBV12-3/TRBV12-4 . TGTGCCAGCAGTATTACAAGTTATGGCTACACCTTC CASSITSYGYTF
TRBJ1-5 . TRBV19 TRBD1 TGTGCCAGTAGTATAGCGGGACAGGGGGTAATTCAGCCCCAGCATTTT CASSIAGQGVIQPQHF
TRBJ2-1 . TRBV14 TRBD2 TGTGCCAGCAGCCAAGAAAAGATAGCGGGTGAGCAGTTCTTC CASSQEKIAGEQFF
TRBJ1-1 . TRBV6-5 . TGTGCCAGCATCGGGACACACACACCGGGGGCTTTCTTT CASIGTHTPGAFF
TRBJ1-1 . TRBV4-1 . TGCGCCAGCACCCCCAGGGGCGAGAACACTGAAGCTTTCTTT CASTPRGENTEAFF
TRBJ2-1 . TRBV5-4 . TGTGCCAGCAGCTTGGTTGGGGGGGCGGGCAATGAGCAGTTCTTC CASSLVGGAGNEQFF
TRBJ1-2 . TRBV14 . TGTGCCAGCAGCCAAGATTCGGGGTCCCTCTTTGGCTACACCTTC CASSQDSGSLFGYTF
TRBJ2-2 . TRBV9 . TGTGCCAGCAGCATCACGAACACCGGGGAGCTGTTTTTT CASSITNTGELFF
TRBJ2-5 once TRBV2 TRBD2 TGTGCCAGCAGTCCCACCCTCTCGACTAGCATCGAGACCCAGTACTTC CASSPTLSTSIETQYF
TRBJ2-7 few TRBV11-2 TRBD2 TGTGCCAGCAGCTTCGGGGGGTACGAGCAGTACTTC CASSFGGYEQYF
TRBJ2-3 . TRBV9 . TGTGCCAGCAGCGTAGCAGGGACAACGCAGTATTTT CASSVAGTTQYF
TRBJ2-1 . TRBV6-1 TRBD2 TGTGCCAGCAATGAACCGGGGGGTGAGCAGTTCTTC CASNEPGGEQFF
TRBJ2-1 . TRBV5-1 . TGCGCCAGCAGCTTGGCTAGTGAGCAGTTCTTC CASSLASEQFF
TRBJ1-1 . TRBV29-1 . TGCAGCGTTGAGAGTACAGGCTCTGAAGCTTTCTTT CSVESTGSEAFF
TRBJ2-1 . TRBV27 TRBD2 TGTGCCAGCATTCCTAGCGGGAGTGACCCCTACAATGAGCAGTTCTTC CASIPSGSDPYNEQFF
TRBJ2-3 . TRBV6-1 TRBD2 TGTGCCAGCGGAAATCCAAGACTAGCGCCAGATACGCAGTATTTT CASGNPRLAPDTQYF
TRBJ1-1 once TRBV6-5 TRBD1 TGTGCCAGCAGTTCCGGACAGGGGGGCACTGAAGCTTTCTTT CASSSGQGGTEAFF
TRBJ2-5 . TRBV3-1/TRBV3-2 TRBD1 TGTGCCAGCAGCCAAGTAGTTGACAGGGGCTATCGAGAGACCCAGTACTTC CASSQVVDRGYRETQYF
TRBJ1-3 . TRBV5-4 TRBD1 TGTGCCAGCAGCCGGACAGGGAATAACGGAAACACCATATATTTT CASSRTGNNGNTIYF
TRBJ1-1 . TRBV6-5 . TGTGCCAGCAGACTCACAGGGGAAGCTTTCTTT CASRLTGEAFF
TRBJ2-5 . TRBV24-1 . TGTGCCACCAGTGATTCGGAAGGGGCATCCGTAGACTTC CATSDSEGASVDF
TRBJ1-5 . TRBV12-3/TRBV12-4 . TGTGCCAGCACTGGGACTCGGGGGGGGCCCCAGCATTTT CASTGTRGGPQHF
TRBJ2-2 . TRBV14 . TGTGCCAGCAGCCAAGTTGGGCATACGAACACCGGGGAGCTGTTTTTT CASSQVGHTNTGELFF
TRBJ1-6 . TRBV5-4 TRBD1 TGTGCCAGCAGCGGCGGGACAGCATATAATTCACCCCTCCACTTT CASSGGTAYNSPLHF
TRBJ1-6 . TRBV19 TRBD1 TGTGCCAGCGTGCAGGGACAGGGGGATAATTCACCCCTCCACTTT CASVQGQGDNSPLHF
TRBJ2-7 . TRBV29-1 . TGCAGCGTTGAGCCCGGCTACGAGCAGTACTTC CSVEPGYEQYF